These 6 T cell receptor beta chains share one sample of origin, sequenced in a study of cytomegalovirus exposure and HLA in healthy donors. The PCR was carried out with 60 Vbeta primers and 13 Jbeta primers. Data came from immunoSEQ multiplex PCR; TCRdb stores just in-frame clones and leaves some out. The table shows roughly 88,000 clones, with around 80% occurring only once. Sequencing input: PBMCs. Receptors originate from a man aged 25-45 years in good health and CMV-seropositive.

Note on this clone: Other DNA sequences in the same sample also yield this CDR3. The V gene is TRBV9, the J gene TRBJ2-5, with D tentatively TRBD2 (5 bases). V was trimmed by 0 bases and J by 5 bases, leaving 5 bases between them. Germline V gives CDR1 SGDLS, CDR2 YYNGEE. The CDR3 covers 12 residues. The CDR3, as DNA: TGTGCCAGCAGCGTAGGAGGGGAGACCCAGTACTTC. Translated: CASSVGGETQYF.

The chain uses TRBV5-6 and TRBJ2-7; 9 bases agree with TRBD2. The junction had 4 bases not matched to a gene; V was cut back by 3 bases and J by 3 bases. This CDR3 is built from 14 residues. The V gene's germline CDR1 is SGHDT and CDR2 YYEEEE. The CDR3 sequence: CASSYVTSGYEQYF. CDR3 nucleotides: TGTGCCAGCAGCTACGTGACTAGCGGCTACGAGCAGTACTTC.

The J gene is TRBJ2-7, the V gene TRBV25-1, with TRBD1 identical over 11 bases. J lost 4 bases, V lost 4 bases, and 12 bases had no gene match. Germline assignment: CDR1 MGHDK and CDR2 SYGVNS. This CDR3 is 17 amino acids long. The CDR3 DNA reads TGTGCCAGCAGTGCTTTACTGGACAGGGGGCTTAGTTACGAGCAGTACGTC. Translating it yields CASSALLDRGLSYEQYV.

This clone was found once. V is TRBV5-1 and J is TRBJ2-6; TRBD1 aligns across 7 bases. Germline V CDR1 and CDR2: SGHRS, YFSETQ. V shed 3 bases, J shed 4 bases, and the junction held 10 bases outside the gene matches. The CDR3 is 17 residues long. DNA for the CDR3: TGCGCCAGCAGCTCCCATTACAGGGGAGAGGGGGCCAACGTCCTGACTTTC. Translating it yields CASSSHYRGEGANVLTF.

V usage is TRBV12-5 and J usage is TRBJ2-5; TRBD1 agrees at 7 bases. The CDR3 contains 14 residues. V lost 5 bases, J lost 2 bases, and 5 bases stayed unmatched. Germline V gene sequence: CDR1 LGHNT, CDR2 FRNRAP. CDR3 nucleotides: TGTGCTAGTGGTCCGGGACAGCCACAAGAGACCCAGTACTTC. Protein: CASGPGQPQETQYF.

CDR3 region: CASSGVGYNEQFF. The CDR3 DNA sequence: TGCGCCTCTTCGGGAGTCGGCTACAATGAGCAGTTCTTC. The chain has TRBV10-2 and TRBJ2-1, with a possible D match to TRBD2 (6 bases). The CDR3 runs to 13 residues. Germline assignment: CDR1 WSHSY and CDR2 SAAADI. V lost 11 bases, J lost 3 bases, and 14 bases lay in between.